This entry describes one T cell receptor beta chain. Random hexamers primed reverse transcription of 0.5 to 1 ug RNA. The authors amplified TCR beta CDR3 across 54 Vbeta and 13 Jbeta using immunoSEQ multiplex PCR. MiXCR, run by TCRdb on the immunoSEQ multiplex PCR reads, gives a single entry per CDR3 protein. In the table there are approximately 100,000 distinct CDR3 sequences, nearly 95% of which are singletons. The study sequenced TCR beta in blood CD8+ and CD4+ T cells. Healthy donors served as the controls. They were matched for age and sex. These data are taken from a study of CD8 T cells in Susac syndrome. Germline lookup yields CDR1 SGHRS and CDR2 YFSETQ. V dropped 7 bases and J dropped 0; count of bases not matched to a gene: 7. This CDR3 contains 14 residues.

The specimen was CD4+ T cells from PBMCs. V is TRBV5-1 and J is TRBJ2-7; the match to TRBD1 covers 7 bases. This clonotype was sampled from a human donor in good health. CDR3 loop: CASSDRASSYEQYF. CDR3 DNA: TGCGCCAGCTCCGACAGGGCGAGCTCCTACGAGCAGTACTTC.